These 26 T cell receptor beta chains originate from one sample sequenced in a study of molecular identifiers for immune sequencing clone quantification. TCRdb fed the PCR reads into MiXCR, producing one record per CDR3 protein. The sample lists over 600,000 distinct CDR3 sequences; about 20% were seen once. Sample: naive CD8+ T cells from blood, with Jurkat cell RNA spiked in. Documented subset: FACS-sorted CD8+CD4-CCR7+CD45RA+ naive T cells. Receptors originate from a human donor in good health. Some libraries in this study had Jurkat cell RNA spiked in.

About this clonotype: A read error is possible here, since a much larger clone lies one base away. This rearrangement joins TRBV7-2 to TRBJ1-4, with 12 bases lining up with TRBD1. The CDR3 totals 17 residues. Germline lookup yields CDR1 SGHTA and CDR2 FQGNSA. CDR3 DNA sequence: TGTGCCAGCAGCTTATGGGGACAGGGGGCTAGTAGTGAAAGACTGTTTTTT. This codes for CASSLWGQGASSERLFF. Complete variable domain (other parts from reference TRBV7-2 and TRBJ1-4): GAGVSQSPSNKVTEKGKDVELRCDPISGHTALYWYRQSLGQGLEFLIYFQGNSAPDKSGLPSDRFSAERTGGSVSTLTIQRTQQEDSAVYLCASSLWGQGASSERLFFGSGTQLSVL.

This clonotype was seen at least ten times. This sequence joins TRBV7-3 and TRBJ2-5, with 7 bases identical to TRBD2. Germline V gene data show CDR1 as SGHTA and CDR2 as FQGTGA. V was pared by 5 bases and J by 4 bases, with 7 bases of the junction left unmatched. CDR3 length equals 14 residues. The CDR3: CASSPHGGLETQYF. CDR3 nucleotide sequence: TGTGCCAGCAGCCCCCACGGGGGGTTAGAGACCCAGTACTTC.

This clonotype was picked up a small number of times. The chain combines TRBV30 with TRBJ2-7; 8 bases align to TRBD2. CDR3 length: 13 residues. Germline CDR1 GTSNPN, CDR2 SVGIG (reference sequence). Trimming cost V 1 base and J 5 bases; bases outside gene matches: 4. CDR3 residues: CAWSGAGGNEQYF. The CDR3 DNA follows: TGTGCCTGGAGTGGGGCGGGGGGCAACGAGCAGTACTTC.

CDR3: CASSWDSETQYF. In nucleotides, the CDR3 is TGCGCCAGCAGCTGGGACTCAGAGACCCAGTACTTC. This chain joins TRBV5-1 and TRBJ2-5; the D gene is possibly TRBD2 (6 bases). The CDR3 loop spans 12 amino acids. Trimming shortened V by 3 bases and J by 4 bases, and 7 bases separated the two germline ends. Germline V lookup: CDR1 SGHRS, CDR2 YFSETQ.

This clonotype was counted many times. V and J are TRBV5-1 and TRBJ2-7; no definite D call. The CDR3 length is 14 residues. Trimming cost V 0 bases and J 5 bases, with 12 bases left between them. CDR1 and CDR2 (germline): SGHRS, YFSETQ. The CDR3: CASSLALGSHEQYF. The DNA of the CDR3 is TGCGCCAGCAGCTTGGCTCTGGGGTCCCACGAGCAGTACTTC. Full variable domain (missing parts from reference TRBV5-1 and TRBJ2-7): KAGVTQTPRYLIKTRGQQVTLSCSPISGHRSVSWYQQTPGQGLQFLFEYFSETQRNKGNFPGRFSGRQFSNSRSEMNVSTLELGDSALYLCASSLALGSHEQYFGPGTRLTVT.

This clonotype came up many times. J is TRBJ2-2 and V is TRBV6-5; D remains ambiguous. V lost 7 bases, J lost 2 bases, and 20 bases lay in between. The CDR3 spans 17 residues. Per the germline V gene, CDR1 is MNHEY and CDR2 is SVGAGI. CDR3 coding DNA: TGTGCCAGCAACTACCGAGGAAGGCGGACCAACACCGGGGAGCTGTTTTTT. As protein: CASNYRGRRTNTGELFF.

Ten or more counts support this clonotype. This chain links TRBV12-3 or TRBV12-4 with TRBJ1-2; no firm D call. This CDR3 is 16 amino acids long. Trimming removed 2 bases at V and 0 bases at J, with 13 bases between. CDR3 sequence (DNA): TGTGCCAGCAGTTTATCAGGTTCGGCAGCTAACTATGGCTACACCTTC. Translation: CASSLSGSAANYGYTF.

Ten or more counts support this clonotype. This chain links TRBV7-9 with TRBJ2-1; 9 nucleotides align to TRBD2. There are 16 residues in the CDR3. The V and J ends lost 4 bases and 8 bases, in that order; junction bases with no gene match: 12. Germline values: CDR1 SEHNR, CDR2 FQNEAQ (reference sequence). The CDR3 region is CASSSALVSGSDEQFF. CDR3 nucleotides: TGTGCCAGCAGCTCGGCTCTGGTTAGCGGGAGCGATGAGCAGTTCTTC. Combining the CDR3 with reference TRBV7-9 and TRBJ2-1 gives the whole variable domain DTGVSQNPRHKITKRGQNVTFRCDPISEHNRLYWYRQTLGQGPEFLTYFQNEAQLEKSRLLSDRFSAERPKGSFSTLEIQRTEQGDSAMYLCASSSALVSGSDEQFFGPGTRLTVL.

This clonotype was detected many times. The CDR3 region is CASSQEQRGGTDTQYF. In DNA form, the CDR3 reads TGCGCCAGCAGCCAAGAACAACGGGGGGGCACAGATACGCAGTATTTT. This chain connects TRBV4-3 to TRBJ2-3, with TRBD2 matching 7 bases. V was pared by 0 bases and J by 1 base, with 4 bases of the junction left unmatched. Germline V lookup: CDR1 LGHNA, CDR2 YSLEER. The CDR3 loop spans 16 amino acids.

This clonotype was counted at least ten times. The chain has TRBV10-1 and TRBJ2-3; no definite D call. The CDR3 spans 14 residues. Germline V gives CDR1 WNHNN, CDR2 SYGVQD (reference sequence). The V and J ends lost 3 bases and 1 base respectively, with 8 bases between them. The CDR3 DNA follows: TGCGCCAGCAGTGACAGATGGGGCACAGATACGCAGTATTTT. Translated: CASSDRWGTDTQYF.

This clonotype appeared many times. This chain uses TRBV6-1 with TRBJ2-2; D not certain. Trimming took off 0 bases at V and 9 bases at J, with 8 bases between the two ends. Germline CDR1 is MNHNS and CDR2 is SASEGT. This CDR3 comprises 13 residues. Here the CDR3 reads CASSEAALWELFF. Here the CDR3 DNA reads TGTGCCAGCAGTGAAGCGGCACTCTGGGAGCTGTTTTTT.

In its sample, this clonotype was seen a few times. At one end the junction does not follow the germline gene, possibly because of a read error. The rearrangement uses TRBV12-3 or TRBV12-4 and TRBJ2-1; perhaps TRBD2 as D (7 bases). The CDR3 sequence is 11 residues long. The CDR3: CASSLAGGPIF. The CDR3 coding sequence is TGTGCCAGCAGTTTAGCGGGGGGGCCGATCTTC.

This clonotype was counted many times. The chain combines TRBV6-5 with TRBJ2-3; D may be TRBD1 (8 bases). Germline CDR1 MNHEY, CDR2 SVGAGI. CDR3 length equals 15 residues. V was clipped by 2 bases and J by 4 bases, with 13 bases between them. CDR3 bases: TGTGCCAGCAGTTACCGGACAGGGAGGGCAGATACGCAGTATTTT. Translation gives CASSYRTGRADTQYF.

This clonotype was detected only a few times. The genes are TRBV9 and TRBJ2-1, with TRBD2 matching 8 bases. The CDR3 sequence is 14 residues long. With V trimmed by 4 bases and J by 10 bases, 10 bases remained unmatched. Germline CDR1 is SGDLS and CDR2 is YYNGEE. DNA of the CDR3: TGTGCCAGCAGCCCGCCGGGGGGGGGGCGGGAGCAGTTCTTC. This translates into CASSPPGGGREQFF. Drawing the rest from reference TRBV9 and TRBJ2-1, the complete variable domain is DSGVTQTPKHLITATGQRVTLRCSPRSGDLSVYWYQQSLDQGLQFLIQYYNGEERAKGNILERFSAQQFPDLHSELNLSSLELGDSALYFCASSPPGGGREQFFGPGTRLTVL.

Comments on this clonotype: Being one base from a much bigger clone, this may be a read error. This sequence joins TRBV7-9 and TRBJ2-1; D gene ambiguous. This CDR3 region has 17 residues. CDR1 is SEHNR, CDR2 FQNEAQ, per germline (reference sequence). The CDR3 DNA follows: TGTGCCAGCAGCTTGGTACCCGGAACCCTCTTCTACGATGAGCAGTTCTTC. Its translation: CASSLVPGTLFYDEQFF.

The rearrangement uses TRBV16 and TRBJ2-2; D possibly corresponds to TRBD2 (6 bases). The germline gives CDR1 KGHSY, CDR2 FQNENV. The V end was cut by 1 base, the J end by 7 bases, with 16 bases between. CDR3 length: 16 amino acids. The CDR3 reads CASSQYHGSGVGELFF. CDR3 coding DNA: TGTGCCAGCAGCCAATATCATGGTAGCGGAGTCGGGGAGCTGTTTTTT.

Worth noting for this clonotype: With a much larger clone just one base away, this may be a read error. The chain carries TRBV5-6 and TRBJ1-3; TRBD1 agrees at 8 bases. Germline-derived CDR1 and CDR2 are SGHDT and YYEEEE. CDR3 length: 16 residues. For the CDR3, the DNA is TGTGCCAGCACCTTGGAGACAGGGGACTCTGGAAGCACCATATATTTT. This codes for CASTLETGDSGSTIYF.

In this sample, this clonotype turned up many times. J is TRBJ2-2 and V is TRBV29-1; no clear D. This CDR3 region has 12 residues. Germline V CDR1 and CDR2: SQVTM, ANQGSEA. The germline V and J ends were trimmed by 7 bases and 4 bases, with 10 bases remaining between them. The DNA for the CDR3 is TGCAGCGCTGTGGAAGGCACCGGGGAGCTGTTTTTT. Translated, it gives CSAVEGTGELFF.

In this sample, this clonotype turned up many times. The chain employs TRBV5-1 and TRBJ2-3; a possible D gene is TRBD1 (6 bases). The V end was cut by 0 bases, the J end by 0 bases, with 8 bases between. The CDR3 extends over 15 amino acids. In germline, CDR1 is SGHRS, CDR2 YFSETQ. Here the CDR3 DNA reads TGCGCCAGCAGCTTGGAGGACAGCAGCACAGATACGCAGTATTTT. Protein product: CASSLEDSSTDTQYF. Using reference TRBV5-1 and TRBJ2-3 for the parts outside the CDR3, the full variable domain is KAGVTQTPRYLIKTRGQQVTLSCSPISGHRSVSWYQQTPGQGLQFLFEYFSETQRNKGNFPGRFSGRQFSNSRSEMNVSTLELGDSALYLCASSLEDSSTDTQYFGPGTRLTVL.

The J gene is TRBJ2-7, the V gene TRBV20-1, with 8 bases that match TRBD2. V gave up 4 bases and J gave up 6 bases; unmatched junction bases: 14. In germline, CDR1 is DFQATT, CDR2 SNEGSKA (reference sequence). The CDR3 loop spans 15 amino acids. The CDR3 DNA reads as TGCAGTGCTACCGGCGACGGGGGGGCCTTTTCCGAGCAGTACTTC. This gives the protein CSATGDGGAFSEQYF.

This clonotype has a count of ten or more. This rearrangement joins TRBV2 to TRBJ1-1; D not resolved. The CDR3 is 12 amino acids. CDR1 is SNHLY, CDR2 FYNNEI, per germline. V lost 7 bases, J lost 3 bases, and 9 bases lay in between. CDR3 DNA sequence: TGTGCCAGCATGGCGGGTCACACTGAAGCTTTCTTT. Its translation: CASMAGHTEAFF.

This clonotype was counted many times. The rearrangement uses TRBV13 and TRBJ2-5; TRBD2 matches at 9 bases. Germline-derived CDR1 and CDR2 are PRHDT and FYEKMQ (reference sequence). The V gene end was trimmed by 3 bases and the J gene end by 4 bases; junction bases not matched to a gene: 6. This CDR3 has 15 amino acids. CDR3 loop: CASSFLAGVGETQYF. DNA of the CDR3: TGTGCCAGCAGCTTCTTAGCGGGGGTCGGAGAGACCCAGTACTTC.

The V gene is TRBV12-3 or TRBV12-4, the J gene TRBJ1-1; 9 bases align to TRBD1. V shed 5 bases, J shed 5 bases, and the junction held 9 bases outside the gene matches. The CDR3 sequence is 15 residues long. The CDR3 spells CASSPSGQGATEAFF. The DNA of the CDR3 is TGTGCCAGCAGTCCTTCGGGACAGGGCGCTACTGAAGCTTTCTTT.

CDR3 nucleotides: TGTGCCAGCAACCTTCAGGGGTTCAACTCCTACGAGCAGTACTTC. Translating it yields CASNLQGFNSYEQYF. The chain has TRBV28 and TRBJ2-7; D possibly corresponds to TRBD1 (6 bases). V was shortened by 7 bases and J by 0 bases, with 16 bases between the two germline ends. CDR3 length: 15 residues. Germline V gene data show CDR1 as MDHEN and CDR2 as SYDVKM.

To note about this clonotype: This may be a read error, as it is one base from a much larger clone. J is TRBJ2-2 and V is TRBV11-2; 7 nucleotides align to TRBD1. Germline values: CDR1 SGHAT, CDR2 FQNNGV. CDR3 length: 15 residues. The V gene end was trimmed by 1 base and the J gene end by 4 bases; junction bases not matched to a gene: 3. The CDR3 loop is CASSLATGSTGELFF. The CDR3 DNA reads TGTGCCAGCAGCTTAGCGACAGGGAGCACCGGGGAGCTGTTTTTT.

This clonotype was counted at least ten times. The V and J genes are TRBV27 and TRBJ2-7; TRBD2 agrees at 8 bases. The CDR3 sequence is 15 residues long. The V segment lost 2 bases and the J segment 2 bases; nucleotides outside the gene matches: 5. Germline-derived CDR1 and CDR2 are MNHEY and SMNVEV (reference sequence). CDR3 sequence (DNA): TGTGCCAGCAGTTTAGCGTTAGCGGGGCCCTACGAGCAGTACTTC. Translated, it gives CASSLALAGPYEQYF.